The 19 T cell receptor beta chains below all came from one sample that was sequenced in a study of molecular identifiers for immune sequencing clone quantification. TCRdb independently ran MiXCR on the PCR reads; one entry per CDR3 protein. The sample consists of about 65,000 distinct CDR3 sequences, 15% to 20% of them appearing once. Sequenced input: naive CD8+ T cells from blood, with Jurkat cell RNA spiked in. Subset indicated: FACS-sorted CD8+CD4-CCR7+CD45RA+ naive T cells. These receptors were obtained from a human donor in good health. Some libraries in this study had Jurkat cell RNA spiked in.

Concerning this clonotype itself: A clone one base away is much larger, so this may be a read error. V usage is TRBV19 and J usage is TRBJ1-5, with D unresolved. Per the germline V gene, CDR1 is LNHDA and CDR2 is SQIVND (reference sequence). Trimming took off 0 bases at V and 1 base at J, with 13 bases between the two ends. This CDR3 spans 17 amino acids. The CDR3 coding sequence is TGTGCCAGTAGTATAGATCCGGCTGGGTCGAGCAATCAGCCCCAGCATTTT. The encoded protein is CASSIDPAGSSNQPQHF.

As to this clonotype: This may arise from a read error, as a much more abundant clone is one base away. This chain uses TRBV7-3 with TRBJ2-1; the match to TRBD2 covers 7 bases. The CDR3 sequence is 14 residues long. Germline CDR1 is SGHTA and CDR2 is FQGTGA. The CDR3 here is CASSPGDGGNGQFF. The CDR3 DNA follows: TGTGCCAGCAGCCCTGGGGACGGGGGGAATGGGCAGTTCTTC.

This clonotype turned up a few times. V gene TRBV5-4 combines with J gene TRBJ1-2; D uncertain. The V end lost 0 bases, the J end lost 0 bases, and 18 bases lay between the germline ends. The length of the CDR3 is 18 residues. Germline V lookup: CDR1 SGHNT, CDR2 YYREEE (reference sequence). The CDR3 region is CASSLDRLQHSANYGYTF. The CDR3 DNA reads as TGTGCCAGCAGCTTGGATCGGTTACAACACTCGGCTAACTATGGCTACACCTTC.

This clonotype was seen many times. The chain uses TRBV10-3 and TRBJ2-2, with 7 bases lining up with TRBD2. V lost 4 bases to trimming and J lost 1 base; unmatched junction nucleotides: 12. This CDR3 comprises 18 residues. From germline, CDR1 is ENHRY and CDR2 SYGVKD. The CDR3 reads CAISVYTSAERNTGELFF. In DNA, the CDR3 is TGTGCCATCAGTGTATATACTAGCGCTGAAAGGAACACCGGGGAGCTGTTTTTT.

This clonotype was observed at least ten times. The genes are TRBV6-5 and TRBJ1-1, with 7 bases fitting TRBD1. After removal of 2 bases from V and 7 bases from J, the junction contained 7 bases not matched to a gene. In germline, CDR1 is MNHEY, CDR2 SVGAGI. The CDR3 is 14 residues long. CDR3 loop: CASSYVFGTDEAFF. The CDR3 region has the DNA TGTGCCAGCAGTTACGTTTTTGGGACAGATGAAGCTTTCTTT.

This clonotype was detected many times. The CDR3 is CASSSLTSGSSYNEQFF. The CDR3 DNA sequence: TGTGCCAGCAGCTCATTGACTAGCGGGAGTTCCTACAATGAGCAGTTCTTC. V gene TRBV7-9 combines with J gene TRBJ2-1, with TRBD2 matching over 12 bases. CDR1 SEHNR and CDR2 FQNEAQ come from the germline V gene (reference sequence). V was clipped by 4 bases and J by 1 base; unmatched bases: 5. This CDR3 is 17 amino acids long.

This clonotype came up many times. The rearrangement uses TRBV5-1 and TRBJ1-1; D remains ambiguous. Between the trimmed V and J ends, which lost 1 base and 1 base, there was a span of 11 bases. This CDR3 contains 15 residues. The germline CDR1 and CDR2 sequences are SGHRS and YFSETQ. The CDR3 region is CASSLTFLQNTEAFF. The CDR3 nucleotides read TGCGCCAGCAGCTTGACCTTTCTGCAGAACACTGAAGCTTTCTTT.

Regarding this clonotype: A much bigger clone sits one base away, suggesting this may be a read error. This rearrangement joins TRBV4-2 to TRBJ2-4; D gene uncertain. CDR1 and CDR2 from the germline V gene are LGHNA and YNFKEQ. V shed 4 bases and J shed 8 bases, with 9 bases lying between them. The CDR3 has 12 amino acids. The CDR3 DNA reads as TGTGCCAGCAGCCCAGACGGAGACATTCAGTACTTC. Amino acid sequence: CASSPDGDIQYF.

Only a few counts were recorded for this clonotype. This may arise from a read error, as a much more abundant clone is one base away. The chain has TRBV19 and TRBJ2-3, with 10 bases aligning to TRBD2. This CDR3 has 15 amino acids. CDR1 and CDR2 (germline): LNHDA, SQIVND (reference sequence). CDR3 sequence reads: CASISSGRGTGTQYF. The DNA for the CDR3 is TGTGCCAGTATCTCTAGCGGGAGAGGGACAGGTACGCAGTATTTT.

This rearrangement joins TRBV14 to TRBJ2-7; 7 bases line up with TRBD1. This CDR3 is 15 amino acids long. CDR1 is SGHDN and CDR2 is FVKESK in the germline V gene. After removal of 2 bases from V and 6 bases from J, the junction contained 10 bases not matched to a gene. In DNA, the CDR3 is TGTGCCAGCAGCCAACTGGGACAGAATTGGGGCGAGCAGTACTTC. Translating it yields CASSQLGQNWGEQYF.

This clonotype has a count of ten or more. This chain joins TRBV29-1 and TRBJ2-6; no reliable D call. The CDR3 totals 12 residues. Germline loops: CDR1 SQVTM, CDR2 ANQGSEA. Trimming cost V 5 bases and J 6 bases, with 8 bases left between them. The DNA for the CDR3 is TGCAGCGTTCCGGAATTGGCCAACGTCCTGACTTTC. It translates to CSVPELANVLTF. Combining the CDR3 with reference TRBV29-1 and TRBJ2-6 gives the whole variable domain SAVISQKPSRDICQRGTSLTIQCQVDSQVTMMFWYRQQPGQSLTLIATANQGSEATYESGFVIDKFPISRPNLTFSTLTVSNMSPEDSSIYLCSVPELANVLTFGAGSRLTVL.

This clonotype was recorded many times. The rearrangement uses TRBV27 and TRBJ2-3; no clear D gene. The CDR3 is made up of 12 amino acids. The V and J ends lost 5 bases and 2 bases respectively, with 5 bases between them. Germline V CDR1 and CDR2: MNHEY, SMNVEV (reference sequence). The DNA for the CDR3 is TGTGCCAGCAGTCCAGACACAGATACGCAGTATTTT. Translated: CASSPDTDTQYF.

Worth noting for this clonotype: A single base separates this from a much larger clone, so it may be a read error. The rearrangement joins TRBV4-1 to TRBJ2-7; 9 nucleotides line up with TRBD2. The CDR3 spans 14 residues. In germline, CDR1 is MGHRA, CDR2 YSYEKL. J was trimmed by 5 bases and V by 4 bases; bases with no gene match: 6. CDR3 in DNA: TGCGCCAGCAGCCCCCTAGCGGGAACCCACGAGCAGTACTTC. Translated, it gives CASSPLAGTHEQYF.

This clonotype was observed many times. The chain employs TRBV28 and TRBJ2-3; 7 nucleotides match TRBD1. The germline V gene has CDR1 MDHEN and CDR2 SYDVKM. The CDR3 sequence is 16 residues long. The V gene end was trimmed by 8 bases and the J gene end by 0 bases; junction bases not matched to a gene: 11. Written as DNA, the CDR3 is TGTGCCAGCTACTCGACCCGGGACAGAAGCACAGATACGCAGTATTTT. Its translation: CASYSTRDRSTDTQYF. The variable domain in full, with the rest retrieved from reference TRBV28 and TRBJ2-3, is DVKVTQSSRYLVKRTGEKVFLECVQDMDHENMFWYRQDPGLGLRLIYFSYDVKMKEKGDIPEGYSVSREKKERFSLILESASTNQTSMYLCASYSTRDRSTDTQYFGPGTRLTVL.

This clonotype came up many times. V and J are TRBV4-2 and TRBJ2-1; TRBD2 matches 9 bases. CDR3 length: 14 residues. The junction had 3 bases not matched to a gene; V was cut back by 1 base and J by 8 bases. Germline V gives CDR1 LGHNA, CDR2 YNFKEQ. CDR3: CASSQGTSGHEQFF. CDR3 DNA: TGTGCCAGCAGCCAAGGAACTAGCGGGCATGAGCAGTTCTTC.

This clonotype was recorded a few times. The chain links TRBV3-1 to TRBJ2-7, with D possibly TRBD2 on 6 matching bases. Deletions cut 4 bases from V and 3 bases from J, with 13 bases between. CDR1 and CDR2 from the germline V gene are LGHDT and YNNKEL (reference sequence). This CDR3 contains 14 residues. The CDR3 DNA is TGTGCCAGCAGCCCCCAGGCGGGGAACTACGAGCAGTACTTC. Its protein is CASSPQAGNYEQYF.

This clonotype has ten or more counts. This chain joins TRBV12-3 or TRBV12-4 and TRBJ2-3; 7 bases fit TRBD1. J was trimmed by 0 bases and V by 5 bases; bases with no gene match: 8. The CDR3 loop spans 16 amino acids. This CDR3 reads CASSTPGGSSTDTQYF. Here the CDR3 DNA reads TGTGCCAGCAGTACACCAGGGGGTTCTAGCACAGATACGCAGTATTTT.

Concerning this clonotype itself: This may come from a read error, since a much larger clone is one base off. The V call is TRBV12-5, the J call TRBJ2-5, with 11 bases that match TRBD2. The length of the CDR3 is 19 residues. Germline lookup yields CDR1 LGHNT and CDR2 FRNRAP. Here the CDR3 DNA reads TGTTCTAGTGGTTTGCTTCCTCCCAATAGCGGGAGGGAACAAGAGACCCAGTACTTC. Amino acids: CSSGLLPPNSGREQETQYF.

A few counts support this clonotype. The chain recombines TRBV20-1 with TRBJ2-7; 14 bases are a match to TRBD2. This CDR3 is 18 amino acids long. Germline V gene data show CDR1 as DFQATT and CDR2 as SNEGSKA (reference sequence). Germline trimming cut 1 base from V and 3 bases from J; bases unmatched to any gene: 11. The CDR3 loop reads CSARVPGTSGSGFYEQYF. DNA for the CDR3: TGCAGTGCTAGAGTTCCCGGGACTAGCGGGAGTGGGTTCTACGAGCAGTACTTC.